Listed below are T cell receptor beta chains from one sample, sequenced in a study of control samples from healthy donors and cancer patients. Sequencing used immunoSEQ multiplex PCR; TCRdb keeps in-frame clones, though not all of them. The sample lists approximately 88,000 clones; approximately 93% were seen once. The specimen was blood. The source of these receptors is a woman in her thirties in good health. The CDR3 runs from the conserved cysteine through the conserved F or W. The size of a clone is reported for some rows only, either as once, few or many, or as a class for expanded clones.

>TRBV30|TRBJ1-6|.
CAWRPGRRSGVSPLHF
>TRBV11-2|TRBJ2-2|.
CASSLARGHRSGELFF
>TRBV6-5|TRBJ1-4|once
CASSYSAGGIEKLFF
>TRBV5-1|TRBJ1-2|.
CASSPDRGRPGYTF
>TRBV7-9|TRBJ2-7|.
CASSPHRFEQYF
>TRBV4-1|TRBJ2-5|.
CASSQDRSDGTQYF
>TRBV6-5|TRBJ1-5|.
CASGTGGNQPQHF
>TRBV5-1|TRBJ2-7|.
CASSFGLLAGGPGEQYF
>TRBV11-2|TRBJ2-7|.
CASSLARSGNEQYF
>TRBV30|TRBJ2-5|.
CAWSWGTGGTDWETQYF
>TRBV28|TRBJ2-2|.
CASSLGGTGELFF
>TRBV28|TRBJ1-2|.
CASSSTNTGSRYTF
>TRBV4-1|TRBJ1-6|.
CASSHPAIRYDSPLHF
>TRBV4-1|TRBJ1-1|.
CASSQPLMNTEAFF
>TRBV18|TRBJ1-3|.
CASSQTGHGNTIYF
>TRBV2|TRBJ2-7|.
CASSERQVLSYEQYF
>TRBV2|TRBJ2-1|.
CASSRTSGAYNEQFF
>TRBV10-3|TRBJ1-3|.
CATFDYGGGNTIYF
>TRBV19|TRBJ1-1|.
CASSLRDRNEAFF
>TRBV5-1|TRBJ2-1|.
CASSLVAGVLEQFF
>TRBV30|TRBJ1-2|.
CAWSVHRAYGYTF
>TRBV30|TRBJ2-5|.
CAWSGWGGQETQYF
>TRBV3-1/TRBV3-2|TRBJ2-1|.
CASRTGRTSGRGPGNEQFF
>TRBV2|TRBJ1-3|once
CASRPTVTGNTIYF
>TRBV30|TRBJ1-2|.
CAWSGKELANYGYTF
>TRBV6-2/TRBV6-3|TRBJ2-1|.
CASSYILSYNEQFF
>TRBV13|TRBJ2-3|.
CASSSGRDTQYF
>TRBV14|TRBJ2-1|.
CASSQNRGGGHNEQFF
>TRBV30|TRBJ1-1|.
CAWRPYTEAFF
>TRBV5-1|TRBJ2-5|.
CASSATGGGRETQYF
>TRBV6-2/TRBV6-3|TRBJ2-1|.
CASSYRDPPDEQFF
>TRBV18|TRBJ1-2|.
CASSLFSGNYGYTF
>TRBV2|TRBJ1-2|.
CASSATGLTYGYTF
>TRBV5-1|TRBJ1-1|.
CASSLGGVEAFF
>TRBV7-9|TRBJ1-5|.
CASSPGTGGVQPQHF
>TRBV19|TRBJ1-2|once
CASIGTLKPRESYGHTF
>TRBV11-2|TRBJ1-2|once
CASSLGGVSPLSGYTF
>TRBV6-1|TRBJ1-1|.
CASSDRGSVGNTEAFF
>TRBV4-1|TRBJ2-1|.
CASSQRPNYQNYNEQFF
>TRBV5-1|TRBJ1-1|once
CASRTVRTEAFF
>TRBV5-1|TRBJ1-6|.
CASSLGTGDNSPLHF
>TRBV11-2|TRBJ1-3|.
CASSLAGHRLTGTGNTIYF
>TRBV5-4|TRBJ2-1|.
CASSFGREADNEQFF
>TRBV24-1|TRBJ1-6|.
CATSARGLNSPLHF
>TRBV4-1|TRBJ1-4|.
CASSPWTGNEKLFF
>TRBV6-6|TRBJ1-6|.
CASSWDSSSYNSPLHF
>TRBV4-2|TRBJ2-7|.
CASSPLGGGGKAYEQYF
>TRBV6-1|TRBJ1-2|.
CASSEIGGDYGYTF
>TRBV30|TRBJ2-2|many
CAWSGQNTGELFF
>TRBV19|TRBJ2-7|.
CASSIGKQGRGEQYF
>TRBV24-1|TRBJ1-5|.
CATSDASNQPQHF
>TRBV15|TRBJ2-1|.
CATSRDPDRGGFF
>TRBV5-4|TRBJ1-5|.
CASSPLDREVGNQPQHF
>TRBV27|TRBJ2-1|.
CASSLSGGVYYNEQFF
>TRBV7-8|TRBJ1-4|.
CASSYKRGLIEKLFF